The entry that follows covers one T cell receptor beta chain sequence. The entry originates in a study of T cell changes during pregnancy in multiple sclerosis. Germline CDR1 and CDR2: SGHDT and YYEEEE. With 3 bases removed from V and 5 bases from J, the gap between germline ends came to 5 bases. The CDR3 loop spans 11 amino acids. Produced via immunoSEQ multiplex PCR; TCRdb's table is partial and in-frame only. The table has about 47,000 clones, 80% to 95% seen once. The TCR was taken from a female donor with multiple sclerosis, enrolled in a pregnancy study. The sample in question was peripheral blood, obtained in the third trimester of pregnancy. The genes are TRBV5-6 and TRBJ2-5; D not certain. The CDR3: CASSWAETQYF. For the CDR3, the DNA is TGTGCCAGCAGCTGGGCGGAGACCCAGTACTTC.